This TCR beta chain comes out of a study of human T cells and chemical hapten exposure (dated by TCRdb to about 2021). Turning to the overall study: For sensitization, 2% DPC in acetone was applied to a 2 cm by 2 cm area of upper inner arm skin. Throughout the study period of around 24 weeks, patients also received therapeutic DPC doses to the scalp every week. Patch testing was performed on the upper back with Finn chambers containing 0.01% DPC, and the patch tests were scored after 6 days according to International Contact Dermatitis Research Group standards. Most of the patients in the cohort were female, and the cohort covered alopecia areata with under or over 50% scalp involvement, alopecia totalis and alopecia universalis. Libraries were pooled for sequencing, and variation in per-sample TCR yields was attributed mainly to small differences in library volumes within the pool. This study followed changes in the peripheral blood TCR repertoire in vivo during primary and secondary sensitization of alopecia patients to the hapten diphenylcyclopropenone (DPC). Blood was sampled from patients pre-sensitization (week 0) and at 2, 6 and about 24 weeks after DPC sensitization. Around 30 alopecia patients provided blood for TCR sequencing at one to four time points (pre-sensitization, 2, 6 and 24 weeks).

Receptors were amplified or captured by RACE. The data were produced on a NextSeq 500. During library preparation, unique molecular identifiers were attached to individual cDNA molecules so that TCRs could be counted quantitatively and reproducibly. Each blood RNA sample was used to sequence both TCR alpha and TCR beta chains. Regarding the original processing steps: A median of around 96,000 TCRs per sample was observed, with a range of about 23,224 to 700,000. V, J and CDR3 annotation of the TCR reads was performed with the Decombinator software suite. To make PS versus PT1 abundance plots, every sample was subsampled to the same number of TCRs (28,000). TCRs were defined as expanded if absent before sensitization and observed at least eight times at the 2-week time point. TCRdb reanalyzed the raw reads on its own, using fastp at Q25 for trimming and MiXCR for clone calling, and kept in-frame beta chains. When rows share a CDR3 protein, they turn into one entry using the most common DNA and genes. TCRdb, rather than the study authors, made the V and J calls. A total of under 200,000 distinct CDR3 sequences appear in this sample, roughly 15% of them only once. The biggest ten clones account for 1.7% of the sample.

Overall study results and their limits: Repeated subsampling changed both the strength of the expansion versus patch-test correlation and the threshold at which the correlation became significant. Because every patient had alopecia, a presumed autoimmune disease, the patients' immune response might differ from that of healthy individuals. Patch test score was positively correlated with the number of PT1 expanded TCRs, with significance at thresholds 8, 16 and 32 but not at 4. Compared with pre-sensitization or healthy control sets, expanded TCRs formed significantly more large CDR3 similarity clusters, which is consistent with antigen-driven responses. The number of TCRs above 1 in 1000 frequency did not change with DPC sensitization; there was no evidence of global repertoire structure alterations.

Per the publication, the time point label means: patch test 1, 2 weeks after DPC sensitization. Read against the paper, the sample's treatment or condition label means: therapeutic diphenylcyclopropenone sensitization with weekly scalp DPC. Blood at each patch-test visit was drawn before the patch test was applied. Eligible patients were aged 18 to 70, diagnosed with alopecia, deemed suitable for DPC therapy, and excluded if pregnant. Total RNA was extracted from unfractionated whole blood that had been collected in Tempus Blood RNA tubes. Regarding this clonotype: This receptor's antigen is unknown. No base quality values were provided; no much bigger clone lies one nucleotide off.

CDR1 and CDR2 are drawn from the germline V gene: MDHEN, SYDVKM. From the cysteine through the phenylalanine, the CDR3 covers 13 amino acids. Just the 39-base CDR3 DNA is kept, in frame starting at base 1. V and J are truncated by 6 bases and 8 bases respectively, leaving an intervening sequence of 16 bases. The rearranged chain carries TRBV28 and TRBJ1-2, and possibly TRBD1, on 6 matching bases. Sequenced here: whole blood, sampled in connection with sensitization to the hapten diphenylcyclopropenone (DPC). The TCR comes from a woman aged 30 to 39 with alopecia areata. Some clones in this sample may be carry-over from other donors' samples. The CDR3 protein sequence reads: CASSKMGAGGYTF. DNA sequence: TGTGCCAGCAGCAAGATGGGGGCTGGAGGCTACACCTTC.